This passage covers 14 T cell receptor beta chains from one sample sequenced in a study of shared T cell receptors in the human thymus. The assay was immunoSEQ multiplex PCR, and TCRdb's table has in-frame clones only and misses some. The table includes over 650,000 clones, about 89% detected once. The sample also formed part of further work on human thymus T cells.

Sample: thymocytes. All receptors come from a boy under two years old with a congenital heart defect.

This chain links TRBV28 with TRBJ2-2; 8 bases are shared with TRBD2. J gave up 5 bases and V 3 bases, and 2 bases lay outside the gene matches. The CDR3 contains 14 residues. The germline V gene encodes CDR1 MDHEN and CDR2 SYDVKM. CDR3 sequence: CASSFKRGTGELFF. The CDR3 bases are TGTGCCAGCAGTTTTAAGCGGGGGACCGGGGAGCTGTTTTTT.

This chain connects TRBV28 to TRBJ2-1; 7 bases are a match to TRBD2. The ends lost 5 bases at V and 4 bases at J; junction bases unmatched: 11. Germline CDR1 and CDR2: MDHEN and SYDVKM. The CDR3 extends over 16 amino acids. CDR3 bases: TGTGCCAGCAGTGGGGGACTATTGTTGGGATACAATGAGCAGTTCTTC. This translates into CASSGGLLLGYNEQFF.

The chain uses TRBV7-4 and TRBJ2-7; tentatively, D is TRBD2 (6 bases). The CDR3 length is 16 residues. V lost 2 bases and J 2 bases, leaving 16 bases between the germline ends. Germline CDR1 is SGHVT and CDR2 is SQSDAQ. The CDR3 spells CASSLRGEEGTYEQYF. DNA for the CDR3: TGTGCCAGCAGCTTAAGGGGAGAGGAGGGTACCTACGAGCAGTACTTC.

V and J are TRBV27 and TRBJ1-1; D remains ambiguous. V lost 6 bases to trimming and J lost 1 base, with 6 bases between them. Per germline, CDR1 MNHEY and CDR2 SMNVEV (reference sequence). CDR3 length equals 12 residues. The CDR3 DNA is TGTGCCAGCAGGACAAGGAACACTGAAGCTTTCTTT. Translated, it gives CASRTRNTEAFF.

CDR3 sequence: CASSLFPTKREIKRGHEQYF. The CDR3 DNA reads TGCGCCAGCAGCTTATTCCCGACTAAACGGGAGATTAAAAGGGGCCACGAGCAGTACTTC. This chain connects TRBV5-1 to TRBJ2-7; tentatively, D is TRBD2 (6 bases). V lost 2 bases and J lost 5, with 32 bases in between. This CDR3 is 20 amino acids long. From germline, CDR1 is SGHRS and CDR2 YFSETQ.

V gene TRBV5-4 combines with J gene TRBJ2-7; D perhaps matches TRBD1 (6 bases). This CDR3 comprises 14 residues. CDR1 is SGHNT, CDR2 YYREEE, per germline (reference sequence). Trimming removed 0 bases from V and 2 bases from J, with 9 bases in between. Here the CDR3 reads CASSLAGQTYEQYF. CDR3 in DNA: TGTGCCAGCAGCTTGGCCGGACAGACCTACGAGCAGTACTTC. Looking up the rest from reference TRBV5-4 and TRBJ2-7 gives the full variable domain: ETGVTQSPTHLIKTRGQQVTLRCSSQSGHNTVSWYQQALGQGPQFIFQYYREEENGRGNFPPRFSGLQFPNYSSELNVNALELDDSALYLCASSLAGQTYEQYFGPGTRLTVT.

As regards this clone: The junction does not match germline at one end; this may be a read error. This sequence joins TRBV28 and TRBJ2-5, with D perhaps matching TRBD2 (7 bases). Germline V gene data show CDR1 as MDHEN and CDR2 as SYDVKM. This CDR3 has 12 residues. The CDR3 nucleotides read TGTGCCAGCAGCTCTACGAGGGGGGGGCGGCACTTC. Protein product: CASSSTRGGRHF.

The DNA of the CDR3 is TGTGCCAGCAGCTTGTTGTTGGAGAAACGGGGCTACACCTTC. This sequence encodes CASSLLLEKRGYTF. This chain links TRBV5-6 with TRBJ1-2; D is undetermined. The CDR3 covers 14 residues. V dropped 1 base and J dropped 8 bases, with 15 bases sitting between them. Germline V gene sequence: CDR1 SGHDT, CDR2 YYEEEE.

V gene TRBV2 combines with J gene TRBJ1-1; no firm D call. V lost 6 bases and J 5 bases, leaving 16 bases between the germline ends. Germline loops: CDR1 SNHLY, CDR2 FYNNEI. This CDR3 is built from 14 residues. Here the CDR3 reads CASRFEVLSTEAFF. The CDR3 DNA is TGTGCCAGCAGATTCGAGGTTTTGAGTACTGAAGCTTTCTTT. The whole variable domain, filled in from reference TRBV2 and TRBJ1-1, reads EPEVTQTPSHQVTQMGQEVILRCVPISNHLYFYWYRQILGQKVEFLVSFYNNEISEKSEIFDDQFSVERPDGSNFTLKIRSTKLEDSAMYFCASRFEVLSTEAFFGQGTRLTVV.

This chain links TRBV29-1 with TRBJ2-1; 8 nucleotides match TRBD2. Germline CDR1 and CDR2: SQVTM and ANQGSEA. V shed 4 bases, J shed 8 bases, and the junction held 7 bases outside the gene matches. This CDR3 has 13 amino acids. As DNA, the CDR3 is TGCAGCGTTGCGGCGGGGGGCCCCCATGAGCAGTTCTTC. It is translated as CSVAAGGPHEQFF.

The gene calls are TRBV7-9 and TRBJ2-7; 8 bases fit TRBD2. Trimming cost V 0 bases and J 0 bases; bases outside gene matches: 4. The CDR3 is 16 residues long. Germline CDR1 reads SEHNR; CDR2 reads FQNEAQ (reference sequence). The CDR3, as DNA: TGTGCCAGCAGCTTAGCGCTAACTAGCGGCTCCTACGAGCAGTACTTC. Its protein product is CASSLALTSGSYEQYF.

This chain joins TRBV25-1 and TRBJ2-7; 8 nucleotides agree with TRBD1. Looked up from germline, CDR1 is MGHDK and CDR2 is SYGVNS. The CDR3 length is 15 residues. With 4 bases clipped from V and 2 bases from J, the junction kept 7 bases outside the gene matches. CDR3 loop: CASSGRGQDPYEQYF. The CDR3 bases are TGTGCCAGCAGTGGCCGGGGACAGGACCCCTACGAGCAGTACTTC.

V gene TRBV19 combines with J gene TRBJ2-3; D remains ambiguous. V was clipped by 5 bases and J by 0 bases, with 12 bases between them. In germline, CDR1 is LNHDA, CDR2 SQIVND (reference sequence). The CDR3 totals 15 residues. In DNA form, the CDR3 reads TGTGCCAGTAGTCGGCGAGCGTCTAGCACAGATACGCAGTATTTT. Protein: CASSRRASSTDTQYF.

This clone was observed a few times. V gene TRBV2 combines with J gene TRBJ1-2; the D gene is possibly TRBD1 (5 bases). CDR3 length equals 18 residues. Trimming cost V 5 bases and J 0 bases, with 22 bases left between them. CDR1 is SNHLY, CDR2 FYNNEI, per germline. The CDR3 DNA reads TGTGCCAGCAGTATTCTACTTCGAGGAGGGGATCCTAACTATGGCTACACCTTC. Its protein product is CASSILLRGGDPNYGYTF.